These T cell receptor beta chains were read from a single sample in a study of cytomegalovirus exposure and HLA in healthy donors. The table came from immunoSEQ multiplex PCR; TCRdb's copy has only in-frame clones and leaves some out. The table has about 140,000 clones, 78% seen once. The sample taken for sequencing was PBMCs. The receptors here all came from a female donor in good health and CMV-seronegative. CDR3s include the opening cysteine and the closing phenylalanine or tryptophan. A D gene is named only where the DNA matches it firmly. Where a row states a size, it is once, few, many or the class of an expanded clone; other rows omit it.

cdr3_length	clone_size	v_call	d_call	j_call	cdr3_aa	cdr3_nt
13	few	TRBV27	.	TRBJ1-2	CASSPTLGYGYTF	TGTGCCAGCAGTCCTACTCTGGGCTACGGCTACACCTTC
17	.	TRBV2	TRBD2	TRBJ2-1	CASSELSGGNFYNEQFF	TGTGCCAGCAGTGAACTTAGCGGGGGCAACTTTTACAATGAGCAGTTCTTC
16	.	TRBV4-3	TRBD1	TRBJ1-6	CASSQGEDRENSPLHF	TGCGCCAGCAGCCAAGGCGAGGACAGGGAGAATTCACCCCTCCACTTT
18	.	TRBV21-1	.	TRBJ1-2	CASSKRDSYSPRSYGYTF	TGTGCCAGCAGCAAAAGGGACTCCTATTCCCCGAGGAGCTATGGCTACACCTTC
15	.	TRBV21-1	.	TRBJ2-5	CASRKAGLAHETQYF	TGTGCCAGCAGGAAAGCGGGACTAGCCCACGAGACCCAGTACTTC
17	few	TRBV5-4	.	TRBJ1-2	CASSLPGPGGLNYGYTF	TGTGCCAGCAGCCTCCCCGGGCCCGGGGGACTGAACTATGGCTACACCTTC
14	.	TRBV28	TRBD1	TRBJ2-7	CASSFFHRGNEQYF	TGTGCCAGCAGTTTCTTTCACAGGGGGAACGAGCAGTACTTC
14	.	TRBV27	.	TRBJ1-4	CASARYRQNEKLFF	TGTGCCAGCGCAAGGTACAGACAGAATGAAAAACTGTTTTTT
14	.	TRBV25-1	TRBD2	TRBJ2-1	CASSSAGGPYEQFF	TGTGCCAGCAGTTCGGCGGGGGGGCCCTATGAGCAGTTCTTC
14	.	TRBV18	.	TRBJ2-3	CASSRVRGTDTQYF	TGTGCCAGCTCACGGGTCCGGGGGACAGATACGCAGTATTTT
13	.	TRBV5-1	TRBD1	TRBJ1-2	CASSGRGLYGYPF	TGCGCCAGCAGCGGCAGGGGGCTCTATGGCTACCCCTTC
16	.	TRBV2	TRBD2	TRBJ2-1	CASSPLWAGGRNEQFF	TGTGCCAGCAGTCCTCTATGGGCGGGAGGGCGAAATGAGCAGTTCTTC
14	.	TRBV7-7	.	TRBJ2-2	CASSLFPGTGELFF	TGTGCCAGCAGCTTATTCCCGGGTACCGGGGAGCTGTTTTTT
14	.	TRBV19	.	TRBJ1-1	CASKGTGAFTEAFF	TGTGCCAGTAAAGGGACTGGGGCTTTCACTGAAGCTTTCTTT
16	once	TRBV12-5	TRBD2	TRBJ2-1	CASGLPTSGGINEQFF	TGTGCTAGTGGTTTGCCGACTAGCGGGGGTATCAATGAGCAGTTCTTC